This record concerns one TCR beta chain sequence. Its antigen is still unknown. The length of the CDR3 is 14 residues. Trimming left V 11 bases short and J 2 bases short, with 13 bases between. Germline values: CDR1 SNHLY, CDR2 FYNNEI. The entry originates in a study of long-term antiretroviral therapy in people with HIV. General study results and limits: The study collected no data on ART adherence, viral resistance or therapy changes.

Runs used v3.0 of the immunoSEQ assay and were done at survey level. Profiled with immunoSEQ multiplex PCR; TCRdb holds only in-frame clones, not every one. This table has approximately 23,000 clones, 84% appearing once. The sequence derives from a man aged 25-45 years with HIV. The V call is TRBV2, the J call TRBJ2-6; D is ambiguous. This specimen was unsorted PBMCs, taken 5.9 years after starting antiretroviral therapy. The CDR3 protein is CAGRQAPGANVLTF. CDR3 DNA: TGTGCCGGTCGGCAGGCCCCTGGGGCCAACGTCCTGACTTTC.